This TCR beta chain was identified in a study of blood T cell repertoires in COVID-19. The CDR3 is 13 amino acids. The V gene lost 6 bases and the J gene lost 5 bases, with 11 bases spanning the gap. The assay was immunoSEQ multiplex PCR, and TCRdb's table has in-frame clones only and misses some. In the table there are roughly 88,000 clones, around 80% of which are singletons. This chain links TRBV12-3 or TRBV12-4 with TRBJ1-5; D is undetermined. The TCR sequence derives from a woman of 80 years or more with active or convalescent COVID-19. Sequencing was done on a sample of peripheral blood. The CDR3 loop reads CASSTAEDQPQHF. The DNA of the CDR3 is TGTGCCAGCAGCACGGCGGAGGATCAGCCCCAGCATTTT.